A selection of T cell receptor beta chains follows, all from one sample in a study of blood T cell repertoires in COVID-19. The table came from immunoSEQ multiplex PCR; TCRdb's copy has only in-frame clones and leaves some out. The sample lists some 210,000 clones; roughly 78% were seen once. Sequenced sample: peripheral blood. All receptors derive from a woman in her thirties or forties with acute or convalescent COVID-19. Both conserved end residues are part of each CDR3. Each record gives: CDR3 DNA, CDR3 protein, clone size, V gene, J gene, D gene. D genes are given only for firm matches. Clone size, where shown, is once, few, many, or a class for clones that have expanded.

CDR3 DNA: TGTGCCAGCAGTTACCAGAACTCCTACAATGAGCAGTTCTTC; CDR3 protein: CASSYQNSYNEQFF; clone size: .; V gene: TRBV6-6; J gene: TRBJ2-1; D gene: .
CDR3 DNA: TGCGCCAGCAGCGCCACAGGGGGTCCAGCGGGAGATACGCAGTATTTT; CDR3 protein: CASSATGGPAGDTQYF; clone size: .; V gene: TRBV5-1; J gene: TRBJ2-3; D gene: TRBD1
CDR3 DNA: TGTGCCAGCTCACCACCCGATCTACCGGCCTACGAGCAGTACTTC; CDR3 protein: CASSPPDLPAYEQYF; clone size: once; V gene: TRBV18; J gene: TRBJ2-7; D gene: .
CDR3 DNA: TGTGCCAGCAGCCCACCGCGAGATAGCAATCAGCCCCAGCATTTT; CDR3 protein: CASSPPRDSNQPQHF; clone size: .; V gene: TRBV6-6; J gene: TRBJ1-5; D gene: .
CDR3 DNA: TGTGCCAGCAGTAGAGATCAGCCCCAGCATTTT; CDR3 protein: CASSRDQPQHF; clone size: .; V gene: TRBV6-5; J gene: TRBJ1-5; D gene: .
CDR3 DNA: TGTGCCAGCAGCTTGTGGGCAGGGGGTAACTATGGCTACACCTTC; CDR3 protein: CASSLWAGGNYGYTF; clone size: once; V gene: TRBV5-6; J gene: TRBJ1-2; D gene: TRBD1
CDR3 DNA: TGTGCCAGCAGCCTGACTAGCGGGAGGACAGATACGCAGTATTTT; CDR3 protein: CASSLTSGRTDTQYF; clone size: .; V gene: TRBV3-1/TRBV3-2; J gene: TRBJ2-3; D gene: TRBD2
CDR3 DNA: TGTGCCAGCAGTCACAAGGGACTAGCGAGGCGCCAGTTCTTC; CDR3 protein: CASSHKGLARRQFF; clone size: .; V gene: TRBV6-5; J gene: TRBJ2-1; D gene: TRBD2
CDR3 DNA: TGTGCCAGTAGTATAGGAAGGACTAACTACGAGCAGTACTTC; CDR3 protein: CASSIGRTNYEQYF; clone size: .; V gene: TRBV19; J gene: TRBJ2-7; D gene: .
CDR3 DNA: TGTGCCAGCAGCAAGACTAGCGGGGGTAGCAATGAGCAGTTCTTC; CDR3 protein: CASSKTSGGSNEQFF; clone size: .; V gene: TRBV11-3; J gene: TRBJ2-1; D gene: TRBD2
CDR3 DNA: TGTGCCAGTAGTTTTCGGACAGGGGAGTACAATGAGCAGTTCTTC; CDR3 protein: CASSFRTGEYNEQFF; clone size: .; V gene: TRBV19; J gene: TRBJ2-1; D gene: TRBD1
CDR3 DNA: TGTGCCAGCAGCCACCCAGACAGGGGGCGACCGTCAGATACGCAGTATTTT; CDR3 protein: CASSHPDRGRPSDTQYF; clone size: .; V gene: TRBV3-1/TRBV3-2; J gene: TRBJ2-3; D gene: TRBD1
CDR3 DNA: TGTGCCAGCAGCTTAGGGGTTAGGGACAGGGGTAACACCGGGGAGCTGTTTTTT; CDR3 protein: CASSLGVRDRGNTGELFF; clone size: .; V gene: TRBV7-2; J gene: TRBJ2-2; D gene: TRBD1
CDR3 DNA: TGTGCCAGCAGTTTACAGAACAATGAGCAGTTCTTC; CDR3 protein: CASSLQNNEQFF; clone size: .; V gene: TRBV27; J gene: TRBJ2-1; D gene: .
CDR3 DNA: TGTGCCAGCAGTCCCCTCCCCCCCCGAGGAGAGACCCAGTACTTC; CDR3 protein: CASSPLPPRGETQYF; clone size: .; V gene: TRBV27; J gene: TRBJ2-5; D gene: .
CDR3 DNA: TGTGCCACCAGTCCTCCACAGGGGGCAGATACGCAGTATTTT; CDR3 protein: CATSPPQGADTQYF; clone size: .; V gene: TRBV24-1; J gene: TRBJ2-3; D gene: TRBD1
CDR3 DNA: TGTGCTAGTGGTTTGGGCCTCGGACAGGCGAATTACTTC; CDR3 protein: CASGLGLGQANYF; clone size: .; V gene: TRBV12-5; J gene: TRBJ2-7; D gene: TRBD1